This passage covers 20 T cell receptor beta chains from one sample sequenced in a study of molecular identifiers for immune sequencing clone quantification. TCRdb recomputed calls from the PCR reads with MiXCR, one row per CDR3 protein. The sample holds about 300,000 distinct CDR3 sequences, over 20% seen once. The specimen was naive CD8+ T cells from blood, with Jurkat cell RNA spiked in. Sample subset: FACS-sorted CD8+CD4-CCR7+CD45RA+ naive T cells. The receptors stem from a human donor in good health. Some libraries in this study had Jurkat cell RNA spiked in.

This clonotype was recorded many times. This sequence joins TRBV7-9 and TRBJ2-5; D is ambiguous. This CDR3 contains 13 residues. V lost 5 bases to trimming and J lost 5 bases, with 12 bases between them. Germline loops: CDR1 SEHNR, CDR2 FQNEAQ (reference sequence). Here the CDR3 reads CASSINSRETQYF. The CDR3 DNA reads TGTGCCAGCAGCATAAACAGCAGGGAGACCCAGTACTTC.

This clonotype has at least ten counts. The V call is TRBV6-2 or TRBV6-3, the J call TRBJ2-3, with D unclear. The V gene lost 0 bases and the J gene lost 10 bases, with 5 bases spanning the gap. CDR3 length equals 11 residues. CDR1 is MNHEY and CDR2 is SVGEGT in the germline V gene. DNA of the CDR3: TGTGCCAGCAGTTACTCGGTCTCGCAGTATTTT. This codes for CASSYSVSQYF.

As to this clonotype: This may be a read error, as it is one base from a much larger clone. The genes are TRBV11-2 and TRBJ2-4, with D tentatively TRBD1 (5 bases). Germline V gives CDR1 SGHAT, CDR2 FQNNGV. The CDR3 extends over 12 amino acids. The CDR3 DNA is TGTGCCACCCGTGACAGAATAAACACTCAGTACTTC. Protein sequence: CATRDRINTQYF.

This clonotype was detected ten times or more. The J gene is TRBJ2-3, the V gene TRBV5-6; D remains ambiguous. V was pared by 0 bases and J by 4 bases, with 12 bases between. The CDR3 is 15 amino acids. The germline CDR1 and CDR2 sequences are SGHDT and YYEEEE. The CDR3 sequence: CASSLVNAVSDTQYF. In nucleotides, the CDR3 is TGTGCCAGCAGCTTGGTAAATGCGGTATCAGATACGCAGTATTTT.

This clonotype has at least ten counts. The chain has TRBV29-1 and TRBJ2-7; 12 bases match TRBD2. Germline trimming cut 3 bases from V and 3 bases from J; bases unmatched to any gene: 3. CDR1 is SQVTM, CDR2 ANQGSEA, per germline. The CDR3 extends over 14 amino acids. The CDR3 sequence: CSVELAGGLYEQYF. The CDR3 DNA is TGCAGCGTTGAGCTAGCGGGGGGGCTCTACGAGCAGTACTTC.

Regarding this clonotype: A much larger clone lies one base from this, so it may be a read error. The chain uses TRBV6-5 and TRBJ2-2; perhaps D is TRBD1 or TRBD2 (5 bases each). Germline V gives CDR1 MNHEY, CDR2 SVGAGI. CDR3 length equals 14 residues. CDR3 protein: CASGYGAGTGELFF. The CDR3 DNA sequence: TGTGCCAGCGGTTATGGGGCGGGCACCGGGGAGCTGTTTTTT.

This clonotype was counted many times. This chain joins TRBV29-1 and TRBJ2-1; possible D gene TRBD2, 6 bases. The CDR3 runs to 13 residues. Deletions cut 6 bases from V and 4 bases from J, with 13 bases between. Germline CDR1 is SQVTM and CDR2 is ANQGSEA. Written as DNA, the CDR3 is TGCAGCGTGGGAATGGGGGGTTACAATGAGCAGTTCTTC. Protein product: CSVGMGGYNEQFF.

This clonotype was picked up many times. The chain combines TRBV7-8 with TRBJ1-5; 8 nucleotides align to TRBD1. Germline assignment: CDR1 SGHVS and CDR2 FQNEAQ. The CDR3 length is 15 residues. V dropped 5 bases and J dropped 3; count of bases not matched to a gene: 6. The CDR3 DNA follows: TGTGCCAGCAGCAACCCGACAGGGGTCAATCAGCCCCAGCATTTT. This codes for CASSNPTGVNQPQHF.

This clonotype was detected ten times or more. CDR3 in DNA: TGTGCCAGCAGCACAGGACAGGGGCCTGAAGCTTTCTTT. Translated, it gives CASSTGQGPEAFF. The V and J genes are TRBV7-9 and TRBJ1-1; 9 bases agree with TRBD1. Germline V gene sequence: CDR1 SEHNR, CDR2 FQNEAQ (reference sequence). V shed 5 bases and J 6 bases; nucleotides not matched to a gene: 4. The CDR3 totals 13 residues.

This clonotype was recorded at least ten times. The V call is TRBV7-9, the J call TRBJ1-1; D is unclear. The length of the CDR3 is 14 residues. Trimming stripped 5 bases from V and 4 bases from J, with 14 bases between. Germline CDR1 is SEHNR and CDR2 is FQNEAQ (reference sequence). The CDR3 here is CASSLPREGTEAFF. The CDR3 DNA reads TGTGCCAGCAGCCTCCCTAGGGAGGGCACTGAAGCTTTCTTT.

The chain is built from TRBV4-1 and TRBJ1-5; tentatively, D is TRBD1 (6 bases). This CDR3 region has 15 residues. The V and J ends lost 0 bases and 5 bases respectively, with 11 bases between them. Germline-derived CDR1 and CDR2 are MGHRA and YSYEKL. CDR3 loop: CASSQESQGHQPQHF. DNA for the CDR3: TGCGCCAGCAGCCAAGAGTCACAGGGTCATCAGCCCCAGCATTTT.

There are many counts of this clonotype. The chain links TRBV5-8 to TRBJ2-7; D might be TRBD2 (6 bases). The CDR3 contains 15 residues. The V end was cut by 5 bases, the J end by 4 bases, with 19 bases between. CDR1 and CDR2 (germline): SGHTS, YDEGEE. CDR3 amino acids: CASSYDGGSLYEQYF. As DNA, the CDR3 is TGTGCCAGCAGTTACGACGGGGGATCGTTATACGAGCAGTACTTC.

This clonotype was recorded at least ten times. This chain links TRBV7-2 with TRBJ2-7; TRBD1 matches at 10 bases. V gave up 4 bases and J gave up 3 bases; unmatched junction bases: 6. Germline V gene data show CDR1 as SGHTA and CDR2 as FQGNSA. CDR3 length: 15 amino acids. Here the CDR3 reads CASSWTGQGIYEQYF. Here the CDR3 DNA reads TGTGCCAGCAGCTGGACGGGACAGGGGATCTACGAGCAGTACTTC.

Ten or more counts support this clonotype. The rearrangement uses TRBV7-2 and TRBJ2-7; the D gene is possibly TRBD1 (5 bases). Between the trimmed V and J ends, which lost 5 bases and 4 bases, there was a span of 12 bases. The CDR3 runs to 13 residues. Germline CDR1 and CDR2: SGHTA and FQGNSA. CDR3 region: CASSPTDTYEQYF. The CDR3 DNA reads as TGTGCCAGCAGCCCGACAGACACGTACGAGCAGTACTTC.

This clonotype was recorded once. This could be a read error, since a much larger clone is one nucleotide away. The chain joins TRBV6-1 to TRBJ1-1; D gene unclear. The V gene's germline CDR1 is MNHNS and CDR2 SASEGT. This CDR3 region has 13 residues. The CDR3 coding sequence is TGTGCCAGCAGTGAACACAGAAACACTGAAGCTCTCTTT. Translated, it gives CASSEHRNTEALF.

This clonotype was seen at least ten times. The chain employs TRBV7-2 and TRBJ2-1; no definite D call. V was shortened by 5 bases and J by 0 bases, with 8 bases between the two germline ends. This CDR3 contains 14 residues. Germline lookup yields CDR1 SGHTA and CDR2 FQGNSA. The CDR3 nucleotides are TGTGCCAGCAGCGCTCTACACTCCTACAATGAGCAGTTCTTC. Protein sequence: CASSALHSYNEQFF.

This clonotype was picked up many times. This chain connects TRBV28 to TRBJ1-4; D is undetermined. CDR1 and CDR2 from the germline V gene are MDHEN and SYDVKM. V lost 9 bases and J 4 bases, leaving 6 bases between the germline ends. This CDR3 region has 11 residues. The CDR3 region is CASSFNEKLFF. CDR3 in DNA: TGTGCCAGTTCCTTTAATGAAAAACTGTTTTTT.

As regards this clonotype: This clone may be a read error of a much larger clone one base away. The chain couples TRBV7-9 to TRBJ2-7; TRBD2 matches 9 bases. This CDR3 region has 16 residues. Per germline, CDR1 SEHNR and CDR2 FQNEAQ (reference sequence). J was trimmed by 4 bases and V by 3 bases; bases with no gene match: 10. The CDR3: CASSFGSGRTVYEQYF. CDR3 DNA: TGTGCCAGCAGCTTCGGGAGCGGGAGGACCGTTTACGAGCAGTACTTC.

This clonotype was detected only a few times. The CDR3 is CASGTGKFYEQYF. The CDR3 DNA reads as TGTGCCAGCGGGACAGGGAAGTTCTACGAGCAGTACTTC. The chain recombines TRBV6-5 with TRBJ2-7, with 9 nucleotides matching TRBD1. The CDR3 runs to 13 residues. With 8 bases clipped from V and 3 bases from J, the junction kept 5 bases outside the gene matches. In germline, CDR1 is MNHEY, CDR2 SVGAGI.

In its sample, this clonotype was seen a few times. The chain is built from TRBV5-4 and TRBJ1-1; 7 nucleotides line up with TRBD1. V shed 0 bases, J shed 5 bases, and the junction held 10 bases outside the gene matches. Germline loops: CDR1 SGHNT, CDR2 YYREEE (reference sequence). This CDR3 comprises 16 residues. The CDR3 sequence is CASSLARTGAMTEAFF. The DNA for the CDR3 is TGTGCCAGCAGCTTGGCGAGAACAGGGGCGATGACTGAAGCTTTCTTT. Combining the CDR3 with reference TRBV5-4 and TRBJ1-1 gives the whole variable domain ETGVTQSPTHLIKTRGQQVTLRCSSQSGHNTVSWYQQALGQGPQFIFQYYREEENGRGNFPPRFSGLQFPNYSSELNVNALELDDSALYLCASSLARTGAMTEAFFGQGTRLTVV.